The 12 T cell receptor beta chains presented below share a single source sample, sequenced in a study of T-cell memory formation after mild COVID-19 (dated by TCRdb to about 2021). Library method: 5' RACE. Instrument used: Illumina NovaSeq 6000. The raw public reads went through TCRdb reprocessing: fastp at Q25, MiXCR clone calling, in-frame beta chains kept. For every CDR3 protein sequence, its rows merge into one entry that carries the most common genes and DNA. Across this sample there are around 190,000 distinct CDR3 sequences, with less than 20% seen only once. Roughly 4% of the sample is taken by the ten largest. The sequenced sample consisted of PBMCs or a T cell subset sorted from them (not recorded which). All receptors come from a man between 18 and 29 years old who had mild COVID-19 (a few samples of this study predate the infection). The sample titles of this study are shuffled in the database, so cell type and time point are left out; the donor was told from shared clones.

This clonotype turned up a few times. The chain is built from TRBV20-1 and TRBJ2-7; no reliable D call. Between the trimmed V and J ends, which lost 3 bases and 0 bases, there was a span of 15 bases. This CDR3 has 15 residues. Germline V gene sequence: CDR1 DFQATT, CDR2 SNEGSKA (reference sequence). The CDR3 DNA is TGCAGTGCTAGTAGTCCGGGCTCGAACTCCTACGAGCAGTACGTC. Amino acids: CSASSPGSNSYEQYV.

The chain uses TRBV7-9 and TRBJ1-6, with D possibly matching TRBD1 (5 bases). The germline V gene has CDR1 SEHNR and CDR2 FQNEAQ (reference sequence). Trimming shortened V by 4 bases and J by 8 bases, and 12 bases separated the two germline ends. This CDR3 is built from 14 residues. The chain's CDR3 is CASSSQGRDSPLHF. In DNA form, the CDR3 reads TGTGCCAGCAGCTCCCAGGGAAGAGATTCACCCCTCCACTTT.

The rearrangement uses TRBV10-3 and TRBJ2-1, with D possibly TRBD2 on 5 matching bases. The germline CDR1 and CDR2 sequences are ENHRY and SYGVKD. Trimming removed 0 bases from V and 7 bases from J, with 10 bases in between. The CDR3 consists of 14 residues. CDR3 loop: CAISESFRGNEQFF. DNA of the CDR3: TGTGCCATCAGTGAGTCTTTCAGAGGGAATGAGCAGTTCTTC.

There are a few counts of this clonotype. V usage is TRBV5-1 and J usage is TRBJ2-3; D unclear. The CDR3 is 12 residues long. Trimming removed 5 bases at V and 3 bases at J, with 7 bases between. Germline CDR1 SGHRS, CDR2 YFSETQ. CDR3 loop: CASSTVTDTQYF. The CDR3, as DNA: TGCGCCAGCAGTACAGTGACAGATACGCAGTATTTT.

The V call is TRBV5-1, the J call TRBJ2-2; 9 positions agree with TRBD2. The CDR3 runs to 16 residues. J was trimmed by 0 bases and V by 4 bases; bases with no gene match: 4. Per germline, CDR1 SGHRS and CDR2 YFSETQ. Here the CDR3 reads CASSKSGGTNTGELFF. The CDR3 DNA reads TGCGCCAGCAGCAAAAGCGGGGGGACGAACACCGGGGAGCTGTTTTTT.

This chain uses TRBV7-8 with TRBJ2-1; 9 nucleotides align to TRBD2. Germline loops: CDR1 SGHVS, CDR2 FQNEAQ. The CDR3 is 16 amino acids. J was trimmed by 0 bases and V by 6 bases; bases with no gene match: 6. The CDR3 DNA reads TGTGCCAGCAGTAGCGGGGGAGGTCTCTCCTACAATGAGCAGTTCTTC. This gives the protein CASSSGGGLSYNEQFF. Looking up the rest from reference TRBV7-8 and TRBJ2-1 gives the full variable domain: GAGVSQSPRYKVAKRGQDVALRCDPISGHVSLFWYQQALGQGPEFLTYFQNEAQLDKSGLPSDRFFAERPEGSVSTLKIQRTQQEDSAVYLCASSSGGGLSYNEQFFGPGTRLTVL.

DNA for the CDR3: TGTGCCAGCAGCCCCAGGGGAAGCGGGGACTCCTACGAGCAGTACTTC. Translated: CASSPRGSGDSYEQYF. The chain couples TRBV7-9 to TRBJ2-7; perhaps TRBD2 as D (7 bases). CDR3 size: 16 residues. Trimming removed 5 bases at V and 0 bases at J, with 17 bases between. CDR1 is SEHNR, CDR2 FQNEAQ, per germline (reference sequence).

The chain combines TRBV18 with TRBJ2-3, with D possibly TRBD2 on 5 matching bases. CDR3 length equals 16 residues. V was clipped by 10 bases and J by 1 base, with 21 bases between them. Germline-derived CDR1 and CDR2 are KGHSH and LQKENI. The DNA of the CDR3 is TGTGCCACCTGCAACGCGGGCGGAGGCGGCACAGATACGCAGTATTTT. Residues: CATCNAGGGGTDTQYF.

Only a few counts were recorded for this clonotype. The chain couples TRBV28 to TRBJ1-1; D call uncertain. The CDR3 has 13 amino acids. The V gene lost 4 bases and the J gene lost 1 base, with 7 bases spanning the gap. Germline lookup yields CDR1 MDHEN and CDR2 SYDVKM. CDR3 region: CASSSSQNTEAFF. For the CDR3, the DNA is TGTGCCAGCAGTTCGTCACAGAACACTGAAGCTTTCTTT.

This clonotype turned up a few times. This chain uses TRBV5-6 with TRBJ2-7; TRBD2 agrees at 7 bases. Looked up from germline, CDR1 is SGHDT and CDR2 is YYEEEE. V lost 3 bases and J lost 0; bases outside the gene matches: 9. The CDR3 extends over 16 amino acids. DNA of the CDR3: TGTGCCAGCAGCTCCCCTAAAGCGGGGAGCTCCTACGAGCAGTACGTC. Its protein is CASSSPKAGSSYEQYV.

This clonotype was seen only a few times. The rearrangement links TRBV21-1 to TRBJ2-1. TRBV21-1 is a documented pseudogene. The length of the CDR3 is 14 residues. The CDR3 here is CASSKVREINEQFF. The CDR3, as DNA: TGTGCCAGCAGCAAAGTGAGAGAAATCAATGAGCAGTTCTTC.

In nucleotides, the CDR3 is TGTGCCAGCAGTCCGCCGGGACAGGGGACCCGAAATGAGCAGTTCTTC. The encoded protein is CASSPPGQGTRNEQFF. The chain uses TRBV27 and TRBJ2-1; 10 positions match TRBD1. Trimming cost V 5 bases and J 7 bases; bases outside gene matches: 11. Germline CDR1 is MNHEY and CDR2 is SMNVEV (reference sequence). The length of the CDR3 is 16 residues.